This T cell receptor (beta chain) comes out of a study of blood T cell repertoires in COVID-19. Whole-study context: Specimens from acute and convalescent COVID-19 originated in the United States, Italy and Spain. From T cells, B-cell-depleted T cells, or PBMCs came the material, which was cDNA or gDNA.

Original processing notes: Amplification of reference gene primers was used by the study to estimate nucleated cell counts. Profiling relied on immunoSEQ multiplex PCR, and the TCRdb table lists in-frame clones only, not all of them. The DNA was the basis for D and trimming; V, J and clone size are from that table. The table includes approximately 90,000 clones, approximately 86% detected once. This CDR3 has 11 amino acids. V was trimmed by 3 bases and J by 7 bases, leaving 6 bases between them. Germline CDR1 SGHTA, CDR2 FQGNSA. The sequence was obtained from a man older than 75 with active or convalescent COVID-19. Sequencing was done on a sample of peripheral blood. V gene TRBV7-2 combines with J gene TRBJ1-2; maybe TRBD1 (6 bases). This CDR3 reads CASSLGAGYTF. Written as DNA, the CDR3 is TGTGCCAGCAGCTTGGGGGCTGGCTACACCTTC.